This T cell receptor (beta chain) was recovered during a study of blood T cell repertoires in COVID-19. Study-wide context: Sites in the United States, Italy and Spain provided acute and convalescent COVID-19 samples.

V was trimmed by 9 bases and J by 5 bases, leaving 19 bases between them. Germline CDR1 and CDR2: KGHSH and LQKENI. This CDR3 spans 14 amino acids. TCRdb keeps only in-frame clones here, not all; method: immunoSEQ multiplex PCR. The table shows hundreds of thousands of clones, with around 80% occurring only once. The specimen was peripheral blood. The rearrangement links TRBV18 to TRBJ1-1, with D maybe TRBD1 (5 bases). This sequence originates from a man older than 75 with acute or convalescent COVID-19. CDR3 coding DNA: TGTGCCAGTTCCACCGAAGGGGAAGGAACTGAAGCTTTCTTT. Residues: CASSTEGEGTEAFF.